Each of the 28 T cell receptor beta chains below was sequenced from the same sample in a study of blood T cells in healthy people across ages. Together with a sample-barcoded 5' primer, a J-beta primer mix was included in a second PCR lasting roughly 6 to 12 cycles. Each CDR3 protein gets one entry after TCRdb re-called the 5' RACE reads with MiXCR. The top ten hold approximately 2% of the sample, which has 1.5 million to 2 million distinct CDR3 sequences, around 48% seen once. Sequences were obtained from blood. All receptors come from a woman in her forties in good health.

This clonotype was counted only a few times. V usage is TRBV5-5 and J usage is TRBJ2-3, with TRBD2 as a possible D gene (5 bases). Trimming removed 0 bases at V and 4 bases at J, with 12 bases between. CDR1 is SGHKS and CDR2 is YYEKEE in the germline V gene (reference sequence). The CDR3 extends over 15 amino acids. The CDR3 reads CASSLAPGIADTQYF. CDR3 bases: TGTGCCAGCAGCTTGGCCCCCGGGATAGCAGATACGCAGTATTTT.

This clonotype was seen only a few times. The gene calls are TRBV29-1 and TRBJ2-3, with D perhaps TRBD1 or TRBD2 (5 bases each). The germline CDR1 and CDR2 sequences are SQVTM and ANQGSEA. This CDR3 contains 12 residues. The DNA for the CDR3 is TGCAGATTATCCCGGGGACGAGATACGCAGTATTTT. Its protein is CRLSRGRDTQYF.

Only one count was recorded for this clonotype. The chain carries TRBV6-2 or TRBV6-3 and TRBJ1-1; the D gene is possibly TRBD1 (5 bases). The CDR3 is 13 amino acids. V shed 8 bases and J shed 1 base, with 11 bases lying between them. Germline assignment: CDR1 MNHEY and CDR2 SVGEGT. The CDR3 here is CASGAHGNTEAFF. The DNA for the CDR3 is TGTGCCAGCGGGGCACACGGGAACACTGAAGCTTTCTTT.

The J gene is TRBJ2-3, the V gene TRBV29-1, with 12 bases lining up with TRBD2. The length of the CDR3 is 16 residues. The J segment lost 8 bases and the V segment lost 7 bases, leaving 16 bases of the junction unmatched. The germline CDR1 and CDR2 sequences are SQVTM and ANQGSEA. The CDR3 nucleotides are TGCAGCGGAGACAACGGACTAGCGGGGAAGGGGGGTACGCAGTATTTT. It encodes CSGDNGLAGKGGTQYF.

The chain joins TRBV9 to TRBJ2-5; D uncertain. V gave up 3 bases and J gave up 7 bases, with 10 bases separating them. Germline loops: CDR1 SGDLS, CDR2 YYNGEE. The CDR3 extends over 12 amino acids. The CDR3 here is CASSGSYGTQYF. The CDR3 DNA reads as TGTGCCAGCAGCGGGAGTTATGGGACCCAGTACTTC.

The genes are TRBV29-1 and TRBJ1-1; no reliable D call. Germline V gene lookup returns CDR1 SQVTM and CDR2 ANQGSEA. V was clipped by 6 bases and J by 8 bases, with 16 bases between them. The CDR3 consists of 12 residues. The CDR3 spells CSVGHGPEEAFF. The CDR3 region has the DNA TGCAGCGTAGGCCACGGACCAGAAGAAGCTTTCTTT. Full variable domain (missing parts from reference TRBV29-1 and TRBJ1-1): SAVISQKPSRDICQRGTSLTIQCQVDSQVTMMFWYRQQPGQSLTLIATANQGSEATYESGFVIDKFPISRPNLTFSTLTVSNMSPEDSSIYLCSVGHGPEEAFFGQGTRLTVV.

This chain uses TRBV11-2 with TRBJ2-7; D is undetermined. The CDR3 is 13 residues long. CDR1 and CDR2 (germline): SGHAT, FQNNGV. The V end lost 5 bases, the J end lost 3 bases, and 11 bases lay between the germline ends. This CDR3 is CASSNAGRYEQYF. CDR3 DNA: TGTGCCAGCAGCAATGCAGGCCGCTACGAGCAGTACTTC.

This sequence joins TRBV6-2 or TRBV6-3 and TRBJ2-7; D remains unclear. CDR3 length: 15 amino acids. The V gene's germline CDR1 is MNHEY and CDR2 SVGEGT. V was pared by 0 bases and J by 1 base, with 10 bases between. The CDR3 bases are TGTGCCAGCAGTTACTCTAGCATTTCGTCCTACGAGCAGTACTTC. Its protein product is CASSYSSISSYEQYF.

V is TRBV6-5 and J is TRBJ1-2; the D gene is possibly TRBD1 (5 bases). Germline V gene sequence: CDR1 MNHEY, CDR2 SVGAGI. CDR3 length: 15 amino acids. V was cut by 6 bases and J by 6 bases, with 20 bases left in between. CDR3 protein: CASSKTLAAGHGYTF. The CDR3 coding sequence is TGTGCCAGCAGCAAAACCTTAGCGGCGGGGCATGGCTACACCTTC.

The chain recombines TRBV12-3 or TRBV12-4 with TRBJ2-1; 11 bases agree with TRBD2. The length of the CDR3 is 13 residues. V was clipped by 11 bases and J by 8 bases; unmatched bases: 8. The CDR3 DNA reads TGTGCCGTTAGCGGGGGGGATTCCTATGAGCAGTTCTTC. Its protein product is CAVSGGDSYEQFF.

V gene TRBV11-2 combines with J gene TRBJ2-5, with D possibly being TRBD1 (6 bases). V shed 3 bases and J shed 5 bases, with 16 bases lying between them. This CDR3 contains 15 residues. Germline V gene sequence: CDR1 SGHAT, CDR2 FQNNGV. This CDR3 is CASSFQGHTQETQYF. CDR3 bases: TGTGCCAGCAGCTTCCAGGGACATACCCAGGAGACCCAGTACTTC.

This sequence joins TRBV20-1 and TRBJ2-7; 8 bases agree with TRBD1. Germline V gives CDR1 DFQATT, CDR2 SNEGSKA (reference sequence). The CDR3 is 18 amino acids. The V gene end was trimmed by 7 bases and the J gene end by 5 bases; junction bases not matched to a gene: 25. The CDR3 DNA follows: TGCAGTGTCCCCCCGGAGGACAGGGCTCGGACTAACGATAACGAGCAGTACTTC. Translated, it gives CSVPPEDRARTNDNEQYF.

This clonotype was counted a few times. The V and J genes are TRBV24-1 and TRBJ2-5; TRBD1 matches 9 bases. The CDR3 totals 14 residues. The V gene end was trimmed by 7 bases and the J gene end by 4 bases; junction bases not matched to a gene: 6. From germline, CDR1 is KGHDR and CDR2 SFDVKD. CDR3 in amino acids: CATSRDREAETQYF. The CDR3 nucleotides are TGTGCCACCAGCCGGGACAGGGAGGCAGAGACCCAGTACTTC.

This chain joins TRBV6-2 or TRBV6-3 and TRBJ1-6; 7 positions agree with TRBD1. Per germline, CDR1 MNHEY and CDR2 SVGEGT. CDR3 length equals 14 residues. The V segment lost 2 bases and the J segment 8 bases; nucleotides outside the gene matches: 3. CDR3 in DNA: TGTGCCAGCAGTTACGGAGACAGGGATTCACCCCTCCACTTT. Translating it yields CASSYGDRDSPLHF.

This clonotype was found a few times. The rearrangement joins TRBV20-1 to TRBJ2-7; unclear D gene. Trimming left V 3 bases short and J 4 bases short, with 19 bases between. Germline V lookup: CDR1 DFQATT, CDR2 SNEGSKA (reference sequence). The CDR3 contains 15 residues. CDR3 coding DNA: TGCAGTGCTAGCCGACTCGCCGAAAGTACTTACGAGCAGTACTTC. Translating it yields CSASRLAESTYEQYF.

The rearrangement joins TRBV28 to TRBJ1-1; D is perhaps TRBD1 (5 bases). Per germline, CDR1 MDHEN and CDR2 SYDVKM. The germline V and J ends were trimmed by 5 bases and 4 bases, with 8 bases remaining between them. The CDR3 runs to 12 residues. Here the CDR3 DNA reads TGTGCCAGCAGTAGGGGAATCACTGAAGCTTTCTTT. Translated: CASSRGITEAFF.

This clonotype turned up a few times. CDR3 sequence (DNA): TGTGCCAGCAGCCTACGACCTGATGAGCAGTTCTTC. Its translation: CASSLRPDEQFF. The chain uses TRBV6-5 and TRBJ2-1; no firm D call. Germline CDR1 is MNHEY and CDR2 is SVGAGI. Between the trimmed V and J ends, which lost 6 bases and 8 bases, there was a span of 11 bases. The CDR3 consists of 12 residues.

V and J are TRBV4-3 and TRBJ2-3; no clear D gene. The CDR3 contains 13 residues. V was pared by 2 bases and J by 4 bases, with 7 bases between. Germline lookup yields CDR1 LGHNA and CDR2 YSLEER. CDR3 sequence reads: CASSQSLPDTQYF. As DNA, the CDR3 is TGCGCCAGCAGCCAATCCCTCCCAGATACGCAGTATTTT.

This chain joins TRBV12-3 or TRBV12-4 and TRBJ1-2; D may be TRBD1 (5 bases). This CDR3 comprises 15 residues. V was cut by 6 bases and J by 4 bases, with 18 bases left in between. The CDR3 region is CASRVKKGETYGYTF. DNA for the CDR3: TGTGCCAGCAGGGTAAAGAAAGGGGAAACCTATGGCTACACCTTC.

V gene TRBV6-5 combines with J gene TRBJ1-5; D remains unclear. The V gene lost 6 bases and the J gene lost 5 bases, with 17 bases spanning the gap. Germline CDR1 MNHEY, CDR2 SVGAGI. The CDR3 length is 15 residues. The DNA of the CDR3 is TGTGCCAGCAGGAGCGGGCCGGGCACCCATCAGCCCCAGCATTTT. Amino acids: CASRSGPGTHQPQHF.

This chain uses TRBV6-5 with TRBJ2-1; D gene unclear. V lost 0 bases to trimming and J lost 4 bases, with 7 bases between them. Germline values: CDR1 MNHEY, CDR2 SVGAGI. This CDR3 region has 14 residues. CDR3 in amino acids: CASSYSPGYNEQFF. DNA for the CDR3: TGTGCCAGCAGTTACTCGCCCGGATACAATGAGCAGTTCTTC.

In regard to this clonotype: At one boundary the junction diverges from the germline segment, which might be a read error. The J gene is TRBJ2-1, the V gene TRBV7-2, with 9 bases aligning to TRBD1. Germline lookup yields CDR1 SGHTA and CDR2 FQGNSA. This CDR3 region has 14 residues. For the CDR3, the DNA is TGTGCCCGCAGCTTAGGGACAGGGCCAGAGACCCAGTTCTTC. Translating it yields CARSLGTGPETQFF.

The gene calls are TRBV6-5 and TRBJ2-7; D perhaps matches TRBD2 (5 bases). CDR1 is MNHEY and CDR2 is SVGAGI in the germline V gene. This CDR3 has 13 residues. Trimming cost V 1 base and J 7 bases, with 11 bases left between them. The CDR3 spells CASSYYRGVEQYF. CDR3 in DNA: TGTGCCAGCAGTTACTACCGGGGAGTTGAGCAGTACTTC.

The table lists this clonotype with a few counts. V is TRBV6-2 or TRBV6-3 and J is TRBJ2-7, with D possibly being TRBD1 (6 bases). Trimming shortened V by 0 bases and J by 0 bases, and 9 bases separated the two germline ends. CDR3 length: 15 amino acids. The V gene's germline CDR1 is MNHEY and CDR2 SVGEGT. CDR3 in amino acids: CASSYSDRNSYEQYF. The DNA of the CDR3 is TGTGCCAGCAGTTACTCTGACAGGAACTCCTACGAGCAGTACTTC.

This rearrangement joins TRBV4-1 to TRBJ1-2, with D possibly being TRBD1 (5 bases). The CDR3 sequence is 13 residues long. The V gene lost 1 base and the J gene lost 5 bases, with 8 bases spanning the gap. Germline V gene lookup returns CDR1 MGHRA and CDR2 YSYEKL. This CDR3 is CASSQGGEYGYTF. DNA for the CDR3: TGCGCCAGCAGCCAAGGGGGGGAGTATGGCTACACCTTC.

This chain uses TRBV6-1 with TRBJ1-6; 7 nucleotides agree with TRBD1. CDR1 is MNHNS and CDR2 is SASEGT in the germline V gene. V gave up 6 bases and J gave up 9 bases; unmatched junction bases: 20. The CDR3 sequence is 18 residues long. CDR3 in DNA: TGTGCCAGCAGGAATCCCGACAGGGCCGGGGGTATAAGTTCACCCCTCCACTTT. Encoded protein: CASRNPDRAGGISSPLHF.

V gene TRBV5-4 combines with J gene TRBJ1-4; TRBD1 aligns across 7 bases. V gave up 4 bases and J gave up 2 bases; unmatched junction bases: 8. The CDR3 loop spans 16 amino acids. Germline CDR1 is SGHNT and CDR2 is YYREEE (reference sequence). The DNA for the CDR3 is TGTGCCAGCAGCCCGACACCGACAGGGACTAATGAAAAACTGTTTTTT. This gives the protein CASSPTPTGTNEKLFF.

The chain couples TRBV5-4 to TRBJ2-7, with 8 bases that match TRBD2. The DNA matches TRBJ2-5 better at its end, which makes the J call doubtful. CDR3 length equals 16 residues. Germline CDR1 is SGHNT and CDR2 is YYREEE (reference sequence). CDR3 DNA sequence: TGTGCCAGCAGCTTGTCGGGGGGGGATATGGCGAGGACCCAGTACTTC. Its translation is CASSLSGGDMARTQYF.